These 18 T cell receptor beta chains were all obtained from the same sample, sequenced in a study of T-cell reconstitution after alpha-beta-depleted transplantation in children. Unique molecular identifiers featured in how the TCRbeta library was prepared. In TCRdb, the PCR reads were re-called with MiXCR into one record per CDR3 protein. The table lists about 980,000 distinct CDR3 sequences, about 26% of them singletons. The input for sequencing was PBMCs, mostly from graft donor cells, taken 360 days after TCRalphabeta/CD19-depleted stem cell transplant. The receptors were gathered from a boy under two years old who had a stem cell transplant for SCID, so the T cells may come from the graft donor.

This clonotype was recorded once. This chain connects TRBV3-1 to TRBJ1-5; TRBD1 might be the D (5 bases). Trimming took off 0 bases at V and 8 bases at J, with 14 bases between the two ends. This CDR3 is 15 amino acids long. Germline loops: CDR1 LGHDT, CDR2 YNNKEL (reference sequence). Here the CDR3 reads CASSQDGSRGEPQHF. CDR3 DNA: TGTGCCAGCAGCCAAGATGGTTCCCGAGGGGAGCCCCAGCATTTT.

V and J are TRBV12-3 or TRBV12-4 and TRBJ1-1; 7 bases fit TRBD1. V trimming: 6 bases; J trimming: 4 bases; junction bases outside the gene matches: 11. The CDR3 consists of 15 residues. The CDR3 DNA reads TGTGCCAGCAGCCCCCACGGAGGGGGCGCCACTGAAGCTTTCTTT. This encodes CASSPHGGGATEAFF.

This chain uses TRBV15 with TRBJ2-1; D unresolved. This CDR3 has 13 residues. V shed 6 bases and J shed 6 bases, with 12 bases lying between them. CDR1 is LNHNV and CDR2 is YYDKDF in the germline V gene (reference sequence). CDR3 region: CATSILGRNEQFF. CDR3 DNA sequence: TGTGCCACCAGTATTCTAGGGCGCAATGAGCAGTTCTTC.

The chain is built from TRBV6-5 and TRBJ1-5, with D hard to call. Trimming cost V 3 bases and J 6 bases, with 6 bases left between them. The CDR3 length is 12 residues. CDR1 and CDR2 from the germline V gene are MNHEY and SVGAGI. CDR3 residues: CASSYRLQPQHF. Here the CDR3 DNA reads TGTGCCAGCAGTTATCGGCTTCAGCCCCAGCATTTT.

The CDR3 DNA reads as TGTGCCAGCAGTAAATTCGCAGAGGAGACCCAGTACTTC. It encodes CASSKFAEETQYF. The rearrangement links TRBV12-3 or TRBV12-4 to TRBJ2-5; D unresolved. With 5 bases removed from V and 5 bases from J, the gap between germline ends came to 12 bases. The CDR3 has 13 residues.

The CDR3 DNA reads as TGTGCCAGCAGCCCCTTTGGGACCTCCTACGAGCAGTACTTC. Translated: CASSPFGTSYEQYF. The chain uses TRBV28 and TRBJ2-7; tentatively, D is TRBD1 or TRBD2 (5 bases each). The CDR3 has 14 amino acids. V shed 6 bases and J shed 0 bases, with 12 bases lying between them. Per the germline V gene, CDR1 is MDHEN and CDR2 is SYDVKM. The full variable domain, completed using reference TRBV28 and TRBJ2-7, is DVKVTQSSRYLVKRTGEKVFLECVQDMDHENMFWYRQDPGLGLRLIYFSYDVKMKEKGDIPEGYSVSREKKERFSLILESASTNQTSMYLCASSPFGTSYEQYFGPGTRLTVT.

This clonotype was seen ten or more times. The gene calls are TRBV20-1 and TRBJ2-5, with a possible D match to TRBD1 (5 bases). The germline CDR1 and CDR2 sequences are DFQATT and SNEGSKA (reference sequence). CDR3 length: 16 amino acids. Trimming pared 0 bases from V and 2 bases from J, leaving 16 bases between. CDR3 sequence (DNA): TGCAGTGCTAGAGATCGCCCAGGGATCCGACAAGAGACCCAGTACTTC. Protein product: CSARDRPGIRQETQYF.

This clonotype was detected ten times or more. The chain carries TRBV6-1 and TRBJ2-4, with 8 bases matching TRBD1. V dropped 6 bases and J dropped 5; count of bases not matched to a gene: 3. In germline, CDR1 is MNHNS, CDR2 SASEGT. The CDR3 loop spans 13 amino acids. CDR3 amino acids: CASRGTGENIQYF. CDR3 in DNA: TGTGCCAGCAGGGGGACAGGCGAAAACATTCAGTACTTC.

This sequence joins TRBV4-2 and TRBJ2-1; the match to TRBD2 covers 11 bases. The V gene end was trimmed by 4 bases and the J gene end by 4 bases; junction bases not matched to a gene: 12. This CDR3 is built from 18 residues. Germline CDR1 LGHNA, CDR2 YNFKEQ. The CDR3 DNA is TGTGCCAGCAGCCGACTTAGCGGGGGGGCTACCTCTTACAATGAGCAGTTCTTC. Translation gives CASSRLSGGATSYNEQFF.

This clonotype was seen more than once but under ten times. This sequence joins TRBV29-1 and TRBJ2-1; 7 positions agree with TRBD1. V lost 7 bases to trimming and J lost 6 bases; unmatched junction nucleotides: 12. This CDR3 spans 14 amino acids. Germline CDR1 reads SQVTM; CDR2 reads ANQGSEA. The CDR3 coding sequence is TGCAGCGCGACGGACAGGACGATACCCAATGAGCAGTTCTTC. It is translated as CSATDRTIPNEQFF.

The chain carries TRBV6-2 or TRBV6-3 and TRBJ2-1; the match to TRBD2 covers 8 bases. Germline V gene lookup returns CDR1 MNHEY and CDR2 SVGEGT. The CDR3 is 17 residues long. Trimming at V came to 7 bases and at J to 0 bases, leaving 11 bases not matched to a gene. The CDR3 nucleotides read TGTGCCAGCAATGCGGGGGGAGGGTTGAGCTCCTACAATGAGCAGTTCTTC. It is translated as CASNAGGGLSSYNEQFF.

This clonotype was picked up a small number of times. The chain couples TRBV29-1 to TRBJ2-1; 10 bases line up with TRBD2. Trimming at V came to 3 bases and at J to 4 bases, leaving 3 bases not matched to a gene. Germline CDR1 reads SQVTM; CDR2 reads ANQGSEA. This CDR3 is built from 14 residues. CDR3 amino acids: CSVEASGGYNEQFF. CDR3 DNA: TGCAGCGTTGAGGCTAGCGGGGGTTACAATGAGCAGTTCTTC.

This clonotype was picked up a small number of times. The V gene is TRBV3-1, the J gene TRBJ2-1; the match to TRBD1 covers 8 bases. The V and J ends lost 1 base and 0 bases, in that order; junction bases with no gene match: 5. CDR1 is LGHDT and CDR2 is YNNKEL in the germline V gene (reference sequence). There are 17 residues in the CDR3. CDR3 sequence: CASSQARTGSSYNEQFF. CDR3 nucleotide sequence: TGTGCCAGCAGCCAAGCGCGGACAGGGAGCTCCTACAATGAGCAGTTCTTC.

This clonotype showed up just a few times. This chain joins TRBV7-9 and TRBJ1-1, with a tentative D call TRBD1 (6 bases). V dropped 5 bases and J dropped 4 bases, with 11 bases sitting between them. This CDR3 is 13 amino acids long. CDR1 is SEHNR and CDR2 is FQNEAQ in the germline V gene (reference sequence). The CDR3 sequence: CASSQPGATEAFF. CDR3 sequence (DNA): TGTGCCAGCAGCCAACCAGGGGCCACTGAAGCTTTCTTT.

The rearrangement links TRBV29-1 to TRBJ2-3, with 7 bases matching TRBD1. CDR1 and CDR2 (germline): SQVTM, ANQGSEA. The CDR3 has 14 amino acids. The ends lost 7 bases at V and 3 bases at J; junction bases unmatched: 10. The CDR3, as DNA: TGCAGCGCCGCGGACAGGATCGGAACAGATACGCAGTATTTT. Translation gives CSAADRIGTDTQYF.

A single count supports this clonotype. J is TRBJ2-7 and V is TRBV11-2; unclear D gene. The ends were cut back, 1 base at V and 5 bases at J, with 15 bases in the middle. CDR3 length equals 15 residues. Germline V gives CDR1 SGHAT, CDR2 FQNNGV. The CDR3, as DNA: TGTGCCAGCAGCTTAGGACGTGGGCAAGCCGACGAGCAGTACTTC. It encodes CASSLGRGQADEQYF.

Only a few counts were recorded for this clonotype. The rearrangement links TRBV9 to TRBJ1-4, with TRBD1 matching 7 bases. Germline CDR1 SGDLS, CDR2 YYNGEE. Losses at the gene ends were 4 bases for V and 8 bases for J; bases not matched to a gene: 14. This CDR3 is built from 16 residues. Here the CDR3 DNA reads TGTGCCAGCAGCTTTCGTGACAGGGACCTAGGGGAAAAACTGTTTTTT. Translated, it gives CASSFRDRDLGEKLFF.

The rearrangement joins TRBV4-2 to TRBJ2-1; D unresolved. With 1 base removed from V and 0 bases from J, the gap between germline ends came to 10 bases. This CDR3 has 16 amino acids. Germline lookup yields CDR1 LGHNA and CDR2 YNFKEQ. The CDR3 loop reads CASSQVPVSSYNEQFF. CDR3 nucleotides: TGTGCCAGCAGCCAAGTCCCCGTCAGCTCCTACAATGAGCAGTTCTTC.